The 13 T cell receptor beta chains below all came from one sample that was sequenced in a study of blood T cell repertoires in COVID-19. The assay was immunoSEQ multiplex PCR, and TCRdb's table has in-frame clones only and misses some. The data contain 60,000 to 95,000 clones, more than 75% of them singletons. The sequencing sample was made of peripheral blood. The source is a human donor in a cohort sampled during active COVID-19.

This sequence joins TRBV6-2 or TRBV6-3 and TRBJ2-5, with D maybe TRBD2 (6 bases). Trimming cost V 5 bases and J 1 base, with 14 bases left between them. CDR3 length equals 15 residues. CDR1 and CDR2 (germline): MNHEY, SVGEGT. The CDR3 nucleotides are TGTGCCAGCAGTCCATACGGAGGGGCCCAAGAGACCCAGTACTTC. Its protein is CASSPYGGAQETQYF.

The chain is built from TRBV7-8 and TRBJ1-1, with 10 positions matching TRBD1. The V gene's germline CDR1 is SGHVS and CDR2 FQNEAQ. Trimming took 2 bases from V and 6 from J; bases not matched to a gene: 15. The CDR3 totals 18 residues. The CDR3 DNA is TGTGCCAGCAGCTTAACCTCCTGGGGACAGGGGATTGTGTCTGAAGCTTTCTTT. This encodes CASSLTSWGQGIVSEAFF.

V is TRBV6-6 and J is TRBJ1-2, with 11 nucleotides matching TRBD1. The germline V gene has CDR1 MNHNY and CDR2 SVGAGI (reference sequence). The CDR3 totals 14 residues. The V and J ends lost 2 bases and 7 bases, in that order; junction bases with no gene match: 3. CDR3 residues: CASSYVGQGAGYTF. DNA for the CDR3: TGTGCCAGCAGTTACGTAGGACAGGGGGCTGGCTACACCTTC.

This chain connects TRBV6-5 to TRBJ2-2; no reliable D call. Trimming shortened V by 5 bases and J by 8 bases, and 9 bases separated the two germline ends. The CDR3 extends over 12 amino acids. Germline CDR1 is MNHEY and CDR2 is SVGAGI. The CDR3 sequence is CASSPEVGELFF. In nucleotides, the CDR3 is TGTGCCAGCAGTCCCGAGGTGGGGGAGCTGTTTTTT.

This clone was counted a single time. The CDR3 coding sequence is TGTGCCAGCAGTACCAGACAGGGCTACGCAACTAATGAAAAACTGTTTTTT. Protein: CASSTRQGYATNEKLFF. The genes are TRBV2 and TRBJ1-4; 7 bases fit TRBD1. Germline CDR1 and CDR2: SNHLY and FYNNEI. V lost 5 bases and J lost 0; bases outside the gene matches: 9. The CDR3 contains 17 residues.

Notes on this clone: Sequence at one end of the junction differs from germline and may be a read error. The rearrangement joins TRBV6-1 to TRBJ2-5; 10 bases fit TRBD2. CDR1 and CDR2 (germline): MNHNS, SASEGT. CDR3 length equals 14 residues. The CDR3 reads CASSQAGGLETQYF. The CDR3 bases are TGTGCCAGCAGTCAAGCGGGGGGGTTGGAGACCCAGTACTTC.

The chain recombines TRBV27 with TRBJ1-4; 10 bases line up with TRBD1. Germline-derived CDR1 and CDR2 are MNHEY and SMNVEV (reference sequence). The trim removed 3 bases at V and 8 bases at J, leaving 6 bases unmatched. The CDR3 is 15 amino acids. DNA for the CDR3: TGTGCCAGCAGTTTCGGGACAGGGGTAGGCGAAAAACTGTTTTTT. The encoded protein is CASSFGTGVGEKLFF. The full variable domain, in which reference TRBV27 and TRBJ1-4 provide the parts outside the CDR3, is EAQVTQNPRYLITVTGKKLTVTCSQNMNHEYMSWYRQDPGLGLRQIYYSMNVEVTDKGDVPEGYKVSRKEKRNFPLILESPSPNQTSLYFCASSFGTGVGEKLFFGSGTQLSVL.

The chain joins TRBV19 to TRBJ2-2, with 9 bases matching TRBD1. The CDR3 runs to 17 residues. Germline CDR1 LNHDA, CDR2 SQIVND (reference sequence). V dropped 3 bases and J dropped 5; count of bases not matched to a gene: 10. The DNA for the CDR3 is TGTGCCAGTAGTATCATCGGGACAGGGCGGGCGACCGGGGAGCTGTTTTTT. Residues: CASSIIGTGRATGELFF.

This rearrangement joins TRBV6-5 to TRBJ1-2, with 7 positions matching TRBD1. CDR1 and CDR2 from the germline V gene are MNHEY and SVGAGI. The V gene end was trimmed by 7 bases and the J gene end by 8 bases; junction bases not matched to a gene: 16. The CDR3 is 15 amino acids. The CDR3 loop is CASTRVNAGGLGYTF. The CDR3 DNA is TGTGCCAGCACTCGCGTTAATGCAGGGGGGCTGGGCTACACCTTC.

This clone came up once. The chain recombines TRBV10-3 with TRBJ2-3; 15 bases align to TRBD2. With 4 bases clipped from V and 0 bases from J, the junction kept 5 bases outside the gene matches. This CDR3 region has 18 residues. Germline V gives CDR1 ENHRY, CDR2 SYGVKD. In nucleotides, the CDR3 is TGTGCCATCAGTGGAGGGACTAGCGGGGGGTCTAGCACAGATACGCAGTATTTT. Its protein is CAISGGTSGGSSTDTQYF.

The V call is TRBV19, the J call TRBJ1-1, with a weak D call TRBD1 (5 bases). V lost 7 bases and J 3 bases, leaving 15 bases between the germline ends. Germline V gene sequence: CDR1 LNHDA, CDR2 SQIVND (reference sequence). The CDR3 has 14 amino acids. The CDR3 reads CASTPGAEYTEAFF. The CDR3 nucleotides read TGTGCCAGTACCCCTGGGGCGGAATACACTGAAGCTTTCTTT.

The rearrangement links TRBV19 to TRBJ1-2; D is ambiguous. This CDR3 spans 15 amino acids. V lost 5 bases to trimming and J lost 3 bases, with 16 bases between them. CDR1 and CDR2 from the germline V gene are LNHDA and SQIVND (reference sequence). The CDR3 sequence is CASSPNRGKDYGYTF. CDR3 in DNA: TGTGCCAGTAGTCCAAACCGGGGTAAAGACTATGGCTACACCTTC.

The chain recombines TRBV4-1 with TRBJ2-6; possible D gene TRBD1, 5 bases. V was pared by 0 bases and J by 1 base, with 10 bases between. This CDR3 region has 17 residues. CDR1 and CDR2 from the germline V gene are MGHRA and YSYEKL. For the CDR3, the DNA is TGCGCCAGCAGCCAAGACAGGGTTTTTTCTGGGGCCAACGTCCTGACTTTC. It specifies CASSQDRVFSGANVLTF.